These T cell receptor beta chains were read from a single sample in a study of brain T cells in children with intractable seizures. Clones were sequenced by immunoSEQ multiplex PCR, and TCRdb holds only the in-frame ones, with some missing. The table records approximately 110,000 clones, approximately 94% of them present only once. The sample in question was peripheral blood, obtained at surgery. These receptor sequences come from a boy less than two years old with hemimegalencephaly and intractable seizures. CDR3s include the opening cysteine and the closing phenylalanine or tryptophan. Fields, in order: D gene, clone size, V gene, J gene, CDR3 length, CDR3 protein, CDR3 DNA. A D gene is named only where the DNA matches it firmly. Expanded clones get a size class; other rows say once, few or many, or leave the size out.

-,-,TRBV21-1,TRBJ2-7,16,CASKPLWGVRAYEQYF,TGTGCCAGCAAACCACTCTGGGGCGTCAGAGCCTACGAGCAGTACTTC
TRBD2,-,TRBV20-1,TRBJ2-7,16,CSASAPGGRTPYEQYF,TGCAGTGCGAGTGCCCCTGGCGGGAGGACCCCCTACGAGCAGTACTTC
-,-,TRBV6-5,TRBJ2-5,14,CASKGGVGGETQYF,TGTGCCAGCAAGGGGGGGGTGGGCGGAGAGACCCAGTACTTC
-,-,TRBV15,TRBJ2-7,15,CATSREDRSVDEQYF,TGTGCCACCAGCAGGGAGGATCGGAGCGTGGACGAGCAGTACTTC
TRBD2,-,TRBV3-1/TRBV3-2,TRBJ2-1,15,CASSRSGGSYNEQFF,TGTGCCAGCAGCCGAAGCGGGGGCTCCTACAATGAGCAGTTCTTC
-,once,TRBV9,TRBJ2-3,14,CASSVGALTDTQYF,TGTGCCAGCAGCGTAGGAGCGCTCACAGATACGCAGTATTTT
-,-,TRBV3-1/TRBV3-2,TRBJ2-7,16,CASSQTSMPSHYEQYF,TGTGCCAGCAGCCAAACATCGATGCCTTCCCACTACGAGCAGTACTTC
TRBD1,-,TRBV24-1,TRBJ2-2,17,CATSDPPGQGATGELFF,TGTGCCACCAGTGACCCCCCGGGACAGGGGGCCACCGGGGAGCTGTTTTTT
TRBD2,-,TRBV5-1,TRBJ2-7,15,CASGTGLAGDYEQYF,TGCGCCAGCGGCACGGGACTAGCGGGAGACTACGAGCAGTACTTC
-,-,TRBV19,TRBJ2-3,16,CASSKGKGGRTDTQYF,TGTGCCAGTAGTAAAGGAAAGGGGGGTCGCACAGATACGCAGTATTTT
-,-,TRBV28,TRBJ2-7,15,CASSLWLGSAYEQYF,TGTGCCAGCAGTTTATGGCTGGGTTCGGCCTACGAGCAGTACTTC
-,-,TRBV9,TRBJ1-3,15,CASSVGRGSGNTIYF,TGTGCCAGCAGCGTAGGGAGGGGCTCTGGAAACACCATATATTTT
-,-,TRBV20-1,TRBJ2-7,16,CSASGRGRWGLDEQYF,TGCAGTGCTAGTGGCCGGGGCAGGTGGGGCTTGGACGAGCAGTACTTC
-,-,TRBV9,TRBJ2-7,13,CASTPGGPWALYF,TGTGCCAGCACCCCCGGGGGCCCATGGGCGCTGTACTTC
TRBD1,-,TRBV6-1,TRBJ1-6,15,CASSERQGIISPLHF,TGTGCCAGCAGTGAACGACAGGGGATCATTTCACCCCTCCACTTT
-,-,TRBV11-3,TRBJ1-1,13,CASSAGTNTEAFF,TGTGCCAGCAGCGCGGGAACGAACACTGAAGCTTTCTTT
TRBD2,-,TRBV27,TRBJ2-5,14,CASRLAGAGETQYF,TGTGCCAGCAGACTAGCGGGAGCCGGGGAGACCCAGTACTTC
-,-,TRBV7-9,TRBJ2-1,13,CASSSSSYNEQFF,TGTGCCAGCAGCTCGAGCTCCTACAATGAGCAGTTCTTC
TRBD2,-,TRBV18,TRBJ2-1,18,CASSPRLAGVSSYNEQFF,TGTGCCAGCTCACCCCGGCTAGCGGGAGTCTCCTCCTACAATGAGCAGTTCTTC
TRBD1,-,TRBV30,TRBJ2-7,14,CAWSVLNRGIEQYF,TGTGCCTGGAGTGTACTAAACAGGGGGATCGAGCAGTACTTC
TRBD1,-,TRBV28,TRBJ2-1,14,CASSYGDRSNEQFF,TGTGCCAGCAGTTATGGGGACAGGTCCAATGAGCAGTTCTTC
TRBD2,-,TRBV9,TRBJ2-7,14,CASSVDGSGREQYF,TGTGCCAGCAGCGTAGATGGTAGCGGGAGGGAGCAGTACTTC
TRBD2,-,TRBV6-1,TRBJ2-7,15,CASSEGSGRIYEQYF,TGTGCCAGCAGTGAAGGGAGCGGGAGAATTTACGAGCAGTACTTC
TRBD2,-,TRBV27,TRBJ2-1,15,CASSLSGRGGDEQFF,TGTGCCAGCAGTTTAAGCGGGAGGGGCGGGGATGAGCAGTTCTTC
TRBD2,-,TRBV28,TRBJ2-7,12,CASKREPYEQYF,TGTGCCAGCAAGCGGGAGCCCTACGAGCAGTACTTC
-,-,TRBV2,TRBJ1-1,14,CASSAGHMNTEAFF,TGTGCCAGCAGCGCGGGACACATGAACACTGAAGCTTTCTTT
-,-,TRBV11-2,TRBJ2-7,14,CASSFGRGSYEQYF,TGTGCCAGCAGCTTTGGCAGGGGCTCCTACGAGCAGTACTTC
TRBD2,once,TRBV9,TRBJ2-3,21,CASSARKPLAGRWFRTDTQYF,TGTGCCAGCAGCGCAAGGAAGCCACTAGCGGGTAGGTGGTTTCGCACAGATACGCAGTATTTT
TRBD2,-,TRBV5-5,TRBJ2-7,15,CASSLEPSGSYEQYF,TGTGCCAGCAGCTTGGAGCCTAGCGGGAGCTACGAGCAGTACTTC
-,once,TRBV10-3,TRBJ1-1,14,CAISGDGAGAEAFF,TGTGCCATCAGTGGGGACGGGGCAGGGGCTGAAGCTTTCTTT
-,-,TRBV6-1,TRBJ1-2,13,CASSDPFLYGYTF,TGTGCCAGCAGTGATCCCTTTCTCTATGGCTACACCTTC
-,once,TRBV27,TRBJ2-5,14,CASSPRGDGETQYF,TGTGCCAGCAGTCCTAGAGGGGACGGGGAGACCCAGTACTTC
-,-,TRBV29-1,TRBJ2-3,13,CSVERGLTDTQYF,TGCAGCGTTGAACGAGGGCTCACAGATACGCAGTATTTT
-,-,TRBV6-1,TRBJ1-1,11,CASRQGQVAFF,TGTGCCAGCAGACAGGGTCAAGTAGCTTTCTTT
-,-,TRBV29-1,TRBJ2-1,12,CSAWTEYNEQFF,TGCAGCGCGTGGACGGAATACAATGAGCAGTTCTTC
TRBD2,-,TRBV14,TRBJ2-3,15,CASSLLAGTTDTQYF,TGTGCCAGCAGCCTTCTAGCGGGTACCACAGATACGCAGTATTTT
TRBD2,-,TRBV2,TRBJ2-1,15,CASSQLAFPYNEQFF,TGTGCCAGCAGTCAACTAGCGTTCCCCTACAATGAGCAGTTCTTC
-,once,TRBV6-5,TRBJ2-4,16,CASSYTTPLAKNIQYF,TGTGCCAGCAGTTACACTACGCCCTTAGCCAAAAACATTCAGTACTTC
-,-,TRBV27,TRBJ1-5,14,CASSPTGGGQPQHF,TGTGCCAGCAGTCCCACAGGAGGAGGACAGCCCCAGCATTTT
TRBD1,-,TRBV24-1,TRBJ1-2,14,CATSDPTGDYGYTF,TGTGCCACCAGTGACCCTACAGGGGATTATGGCTACACCTTC
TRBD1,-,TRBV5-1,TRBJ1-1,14,CASSSDRGTTEAFF,TGCGCCAGCAGCTCTGACAGGGGGACCACTGAAGCTTTCTTT
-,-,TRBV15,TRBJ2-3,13,CATSSPAGDTQYF,TGTGCCACCAGCAGCCCAGCGGGAGATACGCAGTATTTT
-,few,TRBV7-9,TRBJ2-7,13,CASSLVGGDEQYF,TGTGCCAGCAGCTTAGTCGGAGGGGACGAGCAGTACTTC
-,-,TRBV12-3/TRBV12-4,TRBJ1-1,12,CASSVYETGAFF,TGTGCCAGCAGTGTTTACGAGACTGGCGCTTTCTTT
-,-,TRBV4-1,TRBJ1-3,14,CASSPWAPGNTIYF,TGCGCCAGCAGCCCTTGGGCACCTGGAAACACCATATATTTT
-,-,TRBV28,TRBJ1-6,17,CASSLRVGDFYNSPLHF,TGTGCCAGCAGTTTGCGGGTCGGTGACTTTTATAATTCACCCCTCCACTTT
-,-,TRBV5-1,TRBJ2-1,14,CASRFDLPYNEQFF,TGCGCCAGCAGGTTTGACCTACCCTACAATGAGCAGTTCTTC
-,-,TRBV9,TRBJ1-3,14,CASSVGHSGNTIYF,TGTGCCAGCAGCGTAGGACACTCTGGAAACACCATATATTTT
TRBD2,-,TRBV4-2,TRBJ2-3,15,CASSQGLAGPDTQYF,TGTGCCAGCAGCCAGGGACTAGCGGGACCAGATACGCAGTATTTT
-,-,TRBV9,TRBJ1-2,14,CASSSGRQGNGYTF,TGTGCCAGCAGCTCAGGGAGGCAGGGAAACGGCTACACCTTC
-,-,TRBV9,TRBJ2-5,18,CASSLYISGRVGQETQYF,TGTGCCAGCAGCCTATACATATCGGGTCGAGTAGGCCAAGAGACCCAGTACTTC
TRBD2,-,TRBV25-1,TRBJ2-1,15,CASTPSLAGVNEQFF,TGTGCCAGCACCCCTTCGCTAGCGGGAGTAAATGAGCAGTTCTTC
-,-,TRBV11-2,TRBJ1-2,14,CASSLAGPNYGYTF,TGTGCCAGCAGCTTAGCAGGGCCAAACTATGGCTACACCTTC
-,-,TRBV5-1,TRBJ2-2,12,CASSLKLGELFF,TGCGCCAGCAGCTTGAAGTTAGGGGAGCTGTTTTTT
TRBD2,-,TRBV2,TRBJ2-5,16,CASSPPAGRAIETQYF,TGTGCCAGCTCTCCCCCTGCCGGGAGGGCCATTGAGACCCAGTACTTC
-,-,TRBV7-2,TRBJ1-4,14,CASSPQGPNEKLFF,TGTGCCAGCAGCCCACAGGGACCTAATGAAAAACTGTTTTTT
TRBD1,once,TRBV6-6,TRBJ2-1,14,CASSERQGMNEQFF,TGTGCCAGCAGCGAAAGACAGGGGATGAATGAGCAGTTCTTC
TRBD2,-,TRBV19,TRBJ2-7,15,CASTPGASGYYEQYF,TGTGCCAGTACCCCCGGGGCTAGCGGGTACTACGAGCAGTACTTC
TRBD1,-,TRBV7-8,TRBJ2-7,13,CASSVTGAYEQYF,TGTGCCAGCAGCGTCACAGGGGCCTACGAGCAGTACTTC
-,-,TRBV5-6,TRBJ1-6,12,CASSLYNSPLHF,TGTGCCAGCAGCTTGTATAATTCACCCCTCCACTTT